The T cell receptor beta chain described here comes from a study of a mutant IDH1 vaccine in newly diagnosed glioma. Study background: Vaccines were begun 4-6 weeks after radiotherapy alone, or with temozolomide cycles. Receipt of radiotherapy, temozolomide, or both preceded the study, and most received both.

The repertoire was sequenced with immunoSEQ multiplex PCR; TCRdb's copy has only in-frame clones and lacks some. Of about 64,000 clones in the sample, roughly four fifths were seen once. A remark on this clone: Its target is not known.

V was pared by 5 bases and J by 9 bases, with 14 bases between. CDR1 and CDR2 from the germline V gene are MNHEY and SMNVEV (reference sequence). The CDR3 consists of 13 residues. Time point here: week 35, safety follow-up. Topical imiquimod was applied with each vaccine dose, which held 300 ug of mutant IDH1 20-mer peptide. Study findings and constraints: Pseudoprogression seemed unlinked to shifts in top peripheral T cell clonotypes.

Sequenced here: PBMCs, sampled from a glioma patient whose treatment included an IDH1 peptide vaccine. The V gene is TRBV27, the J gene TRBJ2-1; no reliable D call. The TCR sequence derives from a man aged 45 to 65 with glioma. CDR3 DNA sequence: TGTGCCAGCAGTGACCTTCTCCTGAGTGAGCAGTTCTTC. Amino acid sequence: CASSDLLLSEQFF.